Below, 2 T cell receptor beta chains from the same sample are listed, as sequenced in a study of T cells of healthy individuals. TCRdb itself ran the 5' RACE reads through MiXCR, one entry per CDR3 protein. The sample contains roughly 87,000 distinct CDR3 sequences, roughly 15% of which appear only once. These receptors were obtained from a human donor in good health.

This clonotype was seen repeatedly, ten times or more. V gene TRBV5-1 combines with J gene TRBJ1-2; D uncertain. The CDR3 length is 13 residues. In germline, CDR1 is SGHRS, CDR2 YFSETQ. The V end lost 2 bases, the J end lost 1 base, and 6 bases lay between the germline ends. The CDR3 sequence is CASSFQDNYGYTF. CDR3 nucleotides: TGCGCCAGCAGCTTCCAGGATAACTATGGCTACACCTTC.

This clonotype was seen repeatedly, ten times or more. J is TRBJ1-6 and V is TRBV19, with TRBD1 matching over 8 bases. V lost 4 bases, J lost 6 bases, and 5 bases stayed unmatched. Germline CDR1 is LNHDA and CDR2 is SQIVND (reference sequence). The CDR3 contains 15 residues. CDR3: CASSTRQGTNSPLHF. The CDR3 nucleotides are TGTGCCAGTAGTACTCGACAGGGGACTAATTCACCCCTCCACTTT.